This T cell receptor (beta chain) derives from a study of T cell changes during pregnancy in multiple sclerosis. This clone was observed a single time. Germline V lookup: CDR1 MNHEY, CDR2 SVGAGI. The CDR3 runs 15 residues. Trimming shortened V by 2 bases and J by 1 base, and 10 bases separated the two germline ends. Profiling relied on immunoSEQ multiplex PCR, and the TCRdb table lists in-frame clones only, not all of them. This sample has roughly 100,000 clones, with roughly nine tenths found just once. The chain recombines TRBV6-5 with TRBJ2-3; D is possibly TRBD1 (5 bases). The specimen was peripheral blood, collected after pregnancy. This TCR was recovered from a female donor with multiple sclerosis, enrolled in a pregnancy study. The CDR3 sequence: CASSYRQGGTDTQYF. DNA for the CDR3: TGTGCCAGCAGTTACAGGCAGGGTGGCACAGATACGCAGTATTTT.